The rows below give T cell receptor beta chains drawn from one sample of a study of blood T cell repertoires in COVID-19. Assay used: immunoSEQ multiplex PCR; TCRdb lists only in-frame clones, some missing. The sample consists of approximately 85,000 clones, 86% of them appearing once. The material sequenced was peripheral blood. The source is a man aged 50-60 years with active or convalescent COVID-19. Both conserved end residues are part of each CDR3. The D gene is left open where the match is weak. Clone sizes are given selectively: once, few, many, or a class where the clone is expanded.

clone_size: -; d_call: TRBD2; j_call: TRBJ2-3; v_call: TRBV24-1; cdr3_nt: TGTGCCACCGGAGAGTTAGCGGGGACCACAGATACGCAGTATTTT; cdr3_aa: CATGELAGTTDTQYF
clone_size: -; d_call: -; j_call: TRBJ2-7; v_call: TRBV7-2; cdr3_nt: TGTGCCAGCAGCCGTGTTAGAGCGCTACCCCACGAGCAGTACTTC; cdr3_aa: CASSRVRALPHEQYF
clone_size: once; d_call: -; j_call: TRBJ1-1; v_call: TRBV20-1; cdr3_nt: TGCAGTGCGACAGAGAACACTGAAGCTTTCTTT; cdr3_aa: CSATENTEAFF
clone_size: -; d_call: -; j_call: TRBJ1-1; v_call: TRBV3-1/TRBV3-2; cdr3_nt: TGTGCCAGCAGCCAAGCCGGGGTTAAGGGCACTGAAGCTTTCTTT; cdr3_aa: CASSQAGVKGTEAFF
clone_size: -; d_call: -; j_call: TRBJ2-1; v_call: TRBV2; cdr3_nt: TGTGCCAGCAGTGCTCTCAGCTCCTACAATGAGCAGTTCTTC; cdr3_aa: CASSALSSYNEQFF
clone_size: once; d_call: -; j_call: TRBJ1-3; v_call: TRBV19; cdr3_nt: TGTGCCAGTAGTGAGGGTCACCCGGGAGTCCTGGACACCATATATTTT; cdr3_aa: CASSEGHPGVLDTIYF
clone_size: -; d_call: -; j_call: TRBJ2-7; v_call: TRBV6-5; cdr3_nt: TGTGCCAGCAGTTACTCGAGGTTTCCTTCCTACGAGCAGTACTTC; cdr3_aa: CASSYSRFPSYEQYF
clone_size: -; d_call: -; j_call: TRBJ2-7; v_call: TRBV28; cdr3_nt: TGTGCCAGCAGTTTCCTGGGTTTACTAAACGAGCAGTACTTC; cdr3_aa: CASSFLGLLNEQYF
clone_size: -; d_call: TRBD1; j_call: TRBJ2-3; v_call: TRBV7-9; cdr3_nt: TGTGCCAGCAGCCCGGGGACAGGGGGTCCAGATACGCAGTATTTT; cdr3_aa: CASSPGTGGPDTQYF
clone_size: -; d_call: TRBD2; j_call: TRBJ2-1; v_call: TRBV29-1; cdr3_nt: TGCAGCGTTGTTGCCAGCGGGGGGTACAATGAGCAGTTCTTC; cdr3_aa: CSVVASGGYNEQFF
clone_size: -; d_call: TRBD1; j_call: TRBJ1-6; v_call: TRBV30; cdr3_nt: TGTGCCTGGAGTAAACAGGGGGCGCGCTCACCCCTCCACTTT; cdr3_aa: CAWSKQGARSPLHF
clone_size: -; d_call: -; j_call: TRBJ1-4; v_call: TRBV5-1; cdr3_nt: TGCGCCAGCAGCATAGACAGGACCAGTACGGAAAAACTGTTTTTT; cdr3_aa: CASSIDRTSTEKLFF
clone_size: -; d_call: -; j_call: TRBJ2-4; v_call: TRBV6-1; cdr3_nt: TGTGCCAGCAGTGAAGGGTCCCTAACCATTCAGTACTTC; cdr3_aa: CASSEGSLTIQYF
clone_size: -; d_call: -; j_call: TRBJ2-2; v_call: TRBV6-4; cdr3_nt: TGTGCCAGCAGTGTGTCAGGGCGAGACACCGGGGAGCTGTTTTTT; cdr3_aa: CASSVSGRDTGELFF
clone_size: -; d_call: TRBD1; j_call: TRBJ2-1; v_call: TRBV12-5; cdr3_nt: TGTGCTAGTGGTTTGGGGGACAGTGTTGGCAATGAGCAGTTCTTC; cdr3_aa: CASGLGDSVGNEQFF
clone_size: -; d_call: -; j_call: TRBJ1-1; v_call: TRBV30; cdr3_nt: TGTGCCTGGAGTCAGGGCACTGAAGCTTTCTTT; cdr3_aa: CAWSQGTEAFF
clone_size: -; d_call: TRBD1; j_call: TRBJ1-2; v_call: TRBV24-1; cdr3_nt: TGTGCCACCAGTGATGCTGACAGGGCGTATGGCTACACCTTC; cdr3_aa: CATSDADRAYGYTF
clone_size: -; d_call: TRBD1; j_call: TRBJ2-7; v_call: TRBV19; cdr3_nt: TGTGCCAGTAGACAGGGGAGAGCCTACGAGCAGTACTTC; cdr3_aa: CASRQGRAYEQYF
clone_size: -; d_call: -; j_call: TRBJ1-5; v_call: TRBV19; cdr3_nt: TGTGCCAGTAGTATTCTTTCCGGACAGAGCAATCAGCCCCAGCATTTT; cdr3_aa: CASSILSGQSNQPQHF
clone_size: -; d_call: TRBD1; j_call: TRBJ1-3; v_call: TRBV7-2; cdr3_nt: TGTGCCAGCAGCTTATCGGGACAGGCTCTAGACACCATATATTTT; cdr3_aa: CASSLSGQALDTIYF
clone_size: -; d_call: TRBD1; j_call: TRBJ1-2; v_call: TRBV6-1; cdr3_nt: TGTGCCAGCGCAGACAGGGCTAGCTACACCTTC; cdr3_aa: CASADRASYTF
clone_size: once; d_call: TRBD1; j_call: TRBJ2-3; v_call: TRBV5-4; cdr3_nt: TGTGCCAGCAGCTCGGGACAGGGGGCATTGGCAGATACGCAGTATTTT; cdr3_aa: CASSSGQGALADTQYF
clone_size: -; d_call: TRBD1; j_call: TRBJ2-1; v_call: TRBV29-1; cdr3_nt: TGCAGCGTTGAAGGACAGGGGCTCAATGAGCAGTTCTTC; cdr3_aa: CSVEGQGLNEQFF
clone_size: -; d_call: -; j_call: TRBJ1-4; v_call: TRBV10-3; cdr3_nt: TGTGCCATCAGTGCCTCCGGGGGAAGTAATGAAAAACTGTTTTTT; cdr3_aa: CAISASGGSNEKLFF
clone_size: -; d_call: TRBD2; j_call: TRBJ2-3; v_call: TRBV15; cdr3_nt: TGTGCCACCAGCAGTGATAGCGGGGGCACAGATACGCAGTATTTT; cdr3_aa: CATSSDSGGTDTQYF
clone_size: -; d_call: -; j_call: TRBJ2-2; v_call: TRBV6-2/TRBV6-3; cdr3_nt: TGTGCCAGCAGTTACCGGCCCCTGGGACTTACGAACACCGGGGAGCTGTTTTTT; cdr3_aa: CASSYRPLGLTNTGELFF
clone_size: -; d_call: -; j_call: TRBJ2-7; v_call: TRBV6-1; cdr3_nt: TGTGCCAGCAGTGAAAGGGGGACGTACGAGCAGTACTTC; cdr3_aa: CASSERGTYEQYF
clone_size: -; d_call: TRBD1; j_call: TRBJ1-1; v_call: TRBV19; cdr3_nt: TGTGCCAGTAGTATTCAAATCGGCGGCAGGGGGCTTGTAGTGAACACTGAAGCTTTCTTT; cdr3_aa: CASSIQIGGRGLVVNTEAFF
clone_size: few; d_call: -; j_call: TRBJ2-7; v_call: TRBV4-1; cdr3_nt: TGCGCCAGCAGCCCGATTCCCGCGGGGGCAGGGTACGAGCAGTACTTC; cdr3_aa: CASSPIPAGAGYEQYF
clone_size: many; d_call: -; j_call: TRBJ2-3; v_call: TRBV10-3; cdr3_nt: TGTGCCGTCTCCGGGACACCAGGAGAGTTGACAGATACGCAGTATTTT; cdr3_aa: CAVSGTPGELTDTQYF
clone_size: -; d_call: -; j_call: TRBJ1-6; v_call: TRBV6-1; cdr3_nt: TGTGCCAGCAGTGAAAGAGCGGAGTCACCCCTCCACTTT; cdr3_aa: CASSERAESPLHF
clone_size: -; d_call: -; j_call: TRBJ1-1; v_call: TRBV24-1; cdr3_nt: TGTGCCACCAGTGATTTTGGTTATCTAGCCGACAAGAACTTCGAAGCTTTCTTT; cdr3_aa: CATSDFGYLADKNFEAFF
clone_size: -; d_call: TRBD2; j_call: TRBJ2-2; v_call: TRBV6-5; cdr3_nt: TGTGCCAGCAAGTGGGACTACGCGAACACCGGGGAGCTGTTTTTT; cdr3_aa: CASKWDYANTGELFF
clone_size: few; d_call: TRBD1; j_call: TRBJ2-7; v_call: TRBV6-6; cdr3_nt: TGTGCCAGCAGTTGGCGGGACAGGGGATACGAGCAGTACTTC; cdr3_aa: CASSWRDRGYEQYF
clone_size: -; d_call: -; j_call: TRBJ2-2; v_call: TRBV7-9; cdr3_nt: TGTGCCAGCAGCTTAGGCGGCACGGAATGGGCCGGGGAGCTGTTTTTT; cdr3_aa: CASSLGGTEWAGELFF
clone_size: -; d_call: -; j_call: TRBJ2-5; v_call: TRBV5-6; cdr3_nt: TGTGCCAGCAGCTCGAGACACATCCATAGGGAGACCCAGTACTTC; cdr3_aa: CASSSRHIHRETQYF
clone_size: -; d_call: -; j_call: TRBJ1-1; v_call: TRBV19; cdr3_nt: TGTGCCAGTAGTCCAACCAGGGGATCGGGATTCACTGAAGCTTTCTTT; cdr3_aa: CASSPTRGSGFTEAFF
clone_size: -; d_call: -; j_call: TRBJ2-5; v_call: TRBV10-2; cdr3_nt: TGCGCCAGCAGTGCCGAGCCCTACAGAACCCAGTACTTC; cdr3_aa: CASSAEPYRTQYF
clone_size: -; d_call: TRBD1; j_call: TRBJ1-1; v_call: TRBV18; cdr3_nt: TGTGCCAGCTCACCTCGGGGGACAGGGAGAAACACTGAAGCTTTCTTT; cdr3_aa: CASSPRGTGRNTEAFF
clone_size: -; d_call: TRBD2; j_call: TRBJ2-7; v_call: TRBV28; cdr3_nt: TGTGCCAGTCAGACTAGCCCGTTCGAGCAGTACTTC; cdr3_aa: CASQTSPFEQYF
clone_size: -; d_call: -; j_call: TRBJ1-2; v_call: TRBV5-4; cdr3_nt: TGTGCCAGCAGCTTGGTAGCTACCTATGGCTACACCTTC; cdr3_aa: CASSLVATYGYTF
clone_size: -; d_call: -; j_call: TRBJ1-1; v_call: TRBV6-4; cdr3_nt: TGTGCCAGCAGTAAAACAACACAGGGCACTGAAGCTTTCTTT; cdr3_aa: CASSKTTQGTEAFF
clone_size: once; d_call: TRBD1; j_call: TRBJ2-7; v_call: TRBV29-1; cdr3_nt: TGCAGCGTTGTGAGTGTGGGACAGCCTTACGAGCAGTACTTC; cdr3_aa: CSVVSVGQPYEQYF
clone_size: -; d_call: TRBD2; j_call: TRBJ2-7; v_call: TRBV9; cdr3_nt: TGTGCCAGCAGCACGGGACTAGGCCCCTACGAGCAGTACTTC; cdr3_aa: CASSTGLGPYEQYF
clone_size: -; d_call: -; j_call: TRBJ1-6; v_call: TRBV19; cdr3_nt: TGTGCCAGTAGTAATAGCCGGGACACGAGCTCCTATAATTCACCCCTCCACTTT; cdr3_aa: CASSNSRDTSSYNSPLHF
clone_size: -; d_call: TRBD1; j_call: TRBJ2-2; v_call: TRBV4-1; cdr3_nt: TGCGCCAGCAGCCAGGCAAGGGGACAGGCGAACACCGGGGAGCTGTTTTTT; cdr3_aa: CASSQARGQANTGELFF
clone_size: -; d_call: TRBD1; j_call: TRBJ1-2; v_call: TRBV19; cdr3_nt: TGTGCCAGTAGCCTGACAGGGAGCGGCTACACCTTC; cdr3_aa: CASSLTGSGYTF
clone_size: -; d_call: TRBD1; j_call: TRBJ1-2; v_call: TRBV4-2; cdr3_nt: TGTGCCAGCAGCCCCTCTGGAACAGGGGCCTATGGCTACACCTTC; cdr3_aa: CASSPSGTGAYGYTF